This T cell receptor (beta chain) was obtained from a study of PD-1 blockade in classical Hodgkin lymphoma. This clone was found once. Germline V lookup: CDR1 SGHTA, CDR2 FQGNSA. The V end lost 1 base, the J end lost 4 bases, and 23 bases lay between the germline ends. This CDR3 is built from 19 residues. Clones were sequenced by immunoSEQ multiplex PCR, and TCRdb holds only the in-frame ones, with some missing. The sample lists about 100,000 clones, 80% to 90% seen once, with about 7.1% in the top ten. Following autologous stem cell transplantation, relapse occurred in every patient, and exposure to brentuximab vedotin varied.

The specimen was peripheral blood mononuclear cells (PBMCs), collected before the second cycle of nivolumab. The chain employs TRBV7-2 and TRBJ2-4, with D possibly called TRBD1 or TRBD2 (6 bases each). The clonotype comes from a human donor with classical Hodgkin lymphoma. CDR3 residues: CASSLGQGRRLPPKNIQYF. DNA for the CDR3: TGTGCCAGCAGCTTAGGGCAGGGGAGGAGGTTACCACCAAAAAACATTCAGTACTTC.